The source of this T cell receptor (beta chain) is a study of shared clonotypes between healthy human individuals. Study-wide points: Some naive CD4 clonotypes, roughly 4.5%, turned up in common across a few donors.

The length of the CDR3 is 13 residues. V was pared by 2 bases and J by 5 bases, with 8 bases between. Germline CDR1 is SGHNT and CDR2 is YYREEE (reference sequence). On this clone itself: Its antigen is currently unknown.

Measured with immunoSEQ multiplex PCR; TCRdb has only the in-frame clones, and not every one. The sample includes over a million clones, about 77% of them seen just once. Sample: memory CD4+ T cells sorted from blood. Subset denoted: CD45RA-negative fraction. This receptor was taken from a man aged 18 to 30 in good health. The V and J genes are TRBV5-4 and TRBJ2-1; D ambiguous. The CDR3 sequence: CASSFRDNNEQFF. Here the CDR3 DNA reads TGTGCCAGCAGCTTCAGAGACAACAATGAGCAGTTCTTC.